The 20 T cell receptor beta chains below come from one sample, sequenced in a study of blood T cells in healthy people across ages. Together with a sample-barcoded 5' primer, a J-beta primer mix was included in a second PCR lasting about 6 to 12 cycles. TCRdb analysed the 5' RACE reads with MiXCR anew, one entry per CDR3 protein. This table has around 670,000 distinct CDR3 sequences, approximately 30% appearing once. Material: blood. These receptors all stem from an elderly woman in good health.

The chain is built from TRBV30 and TRBJ2-2, with D maybe TRBD2 (6 bases). Germline V gives CDR1 GTSNPN, CDR2 SVGIG (reference sequence). V was clipped by 5 bases and J by 7 bases, with 20 bases between them. The CDR3 sequence is 15 residues long. Here the CDR3 DNA reads TGTGCCTGGCGTGACCGGGACTCTCTCGTCGGGGAGCTGTTTTTT. Protein sequence: CAWRDRDSLVGELFF.

V gene TRBV20-1 combines with J gene TRBJ1-1, with no clear D. Germline-derived CDR1 and CDR2 are DFQATT and SNEGSKA (reference sequence). V lost 5 bases to trimming and J lost 1 base, with 20 bases between them. CDR3 length: 16 amino acids. The CDR3 region has the DNA TGCAGTGCTCCCCCCGGGCCCAACGGGTGGAACACTGAAGCTTTCTTT. It is translated as CSAPPGPNGWNTEAFF.

The rearrangement uses TRBV5-1 and TRBJ1-2; the match to TRBD1 covers 7 bases. The germline CDR1 and CDR2 sequences are SGHRS and YFSETQ. The CDR3 is 16 residues long. V lost 7 bases to trimming and J lost 10 bases; unmatched junction nucleotides: 22. CDR3 in DNA: TGCGCCAGCGGGCTGGGGACAGCCTGGCCCCCATTATTCTACACCTTC. The encoded protein is CASGLGTAWPPLFYTF.

With respect to this clonotype: An end of the junction differs from the germline gene, which may be a read error. The CDR3 DNA reads TGCGCCAGCAGCTACTACCGGGACAGGGCGCGGGAGCGGTTTTTT. Translated, it gives CASSYYRDRARERFF. The chain combines TRBV5-1 with TRBJ2-2; 9 nucleotides align to TRBD1. This CDR3 comprises 15 residues. Germline values: CDR1 SGHRS, CDR2 YFSETQ.

This clonotype appeared many times. This chain connects TRBV30 to TRBJ1-1; unclear D gene. The V end lost 0 bases, the J end lost 1 base, and 6 bases lay between the germline ends. CDR1 is GTSNPN, CDR2 SVGIG, per germline (reference sequence). This CDR3 spans 13 amino acids. CDR3 in DNA: TGTGCCTGGAGTGTACTTAAGAACACTGAAGCTTTCTTT. Its translation is CAWSVLKNTEAFF.

Ten or more counts support this clonotype. The gene calls are TRBV7-9 and TRBJ1-2, with D perhaps TRBD1 (5 bases). The CDR3 extends over 14 amino acids. The germline CDR1 and CDR2 sequences are SEHNR and FQNEAQ (reference sequence). Trimming took 3 bases from V and 7 from J, leaving 15 bases between them. The CDR3 coding sequence is TGTGCCAGCAGCTTGGACACCCTCAAGATTGGCTACACCTTC. It codes for CASSLDTLKIGYTF.

The chain has TRBV6-1 and TRBJ1-5; D not resolved. The CDR3 spans 15 residues. Trimming left V 3 bases short and J 4 bases short, with 13 bases between. Germline values: CDR1 MNHNS, CDR2 SASEGT. For the CDR3, the DNA is TGTGCCAGCAGTGACGTACGGGGTGCAAATCAGCCCCAGCATTTT. Protein: CASSDVRGANQPQHF.

V and J are TRBV6-2 or TRBV6-3 and TRBJ2-2; D is perhaps TRBD1 (5 bases). Germline lookup yields CDR1 MNHEY and CDR2 SVGEGT. V lost 4 bases to trimming and J lost 8 bases, with 17 bases between them. This CDR3 comprises 15 residues. The CDR3 loop reads CASSLDNRVGGELFF. The CDR3 DNA reads as TGTGCCAGCAGTTTGGACAATAGGGTCGGTGGGGAGCTGTTTTTT.

Points on this clonotype: A single base separates this from a much larger clone, so it may be a read error. The chain is built from TRBV9 and TRBJ2-5; D possibly matches TRBD1 or TRBD2 (5 bases each). Deletions cut 2 bases from V and 5 bases from J, with 13 bases between. Germline V gene lookup returns CDR1 SGDLS and CDR2 YYNGEE. This CDR3 region has 14 residues. CDR3 DNA: TGTGCCAGCAGCGTCCGGGACGGGGACGAGACCCAGTACTTC. Its protein product is CASSVRDGDETQYF. Full variable domain (remainder filled in from reference TRBV9 and TRBJ2-5): DSGVTQTPKHLITATGQRVTLRCSPRSGDLSVYWYQQSLDQGLQFLIQYYNGEERAKGNILERFSAQQFPDLHSELNLSSLELGDSALYFCASSVRDGDETQYFGPGTRLLVL.

Of note for this clonotype: This may come from a read error, since a much larger clone is one base off. The chain combines TRBV9 with TRBJ1-2; 7 bases align to TRBD1. Germline-derived CDR1 and CDR2 are SGDLS and YYNGEE. The junction had 6 bases not matched to a gene; V was cut back by 0 bases and J by 10 bases. This CDR3 comprises 13 residues. The CDR3 reads CASSVVTGVDYTF. The DNA for the CDR3 is TGTGCCAGCAGCGTAGTAACAGGGGTAGACTACACCTTC.

This clonotype was picked up many times. The rearrangement joins TRBV20-1 to TRBJ1-2; D is possibly TRBD1 (6 bases). V dropped 2 bases and J dropped 8 bases, with 15 bases sitting between them. The CDR3 length is 13 residues. Germline V gives CDR1 DFQATT, CDR2 SNEGSKA (reference sequence). Here the CDR3 DNA reads TGCAGTGCTAGATTGTCAGGGGAGGAAGGCTACACCTTC. Translated, it gives CSARLSGEEGYTF.

The chain carries TRBV7-3 and TRBJ1-1; 10 nucleotides line up with TRBD1. Per germline, CDR1 SGHTA and CDR2 FQGTGA. The CDR3 loop spans 15 amino acids. J gave up 7 bases and V 5 bases, and 10 bases lay outside the gene matches. The CDR3 loop reads CASSIFPGQGFEAFF. CDR3 coding DNA: TGTGCCAGCAGCATCTTCCCGGGACAGGGGTTTGAAGCTTTCTTT.

V is TRBV20-1 and J is TRBJ1-3; D gene uncertain. V lost 4 bases to trimming and J lost 0 bases, with 13 bases between them. Germline CDR1 is DFQATT and CDR2 is SNEGSKA (reference sequence). The CDR3 has 15 amino acids. The CDR3 protein is CSAIPAGNSGNTIYF. CDR3 bases: TGCAGTGCTATCCCGGCGGGCAACTCTGGAAACACCATATATTTT.

This chain joins TRBV4-3 and TRBJ2-1; 10 bases line up with TRBD2. CDR1 LGHNA and CDR2 YSLEER come from the germline V gene. V lost 1 base to trimming and J lost 7 bases; unmatched junction nucleotides: 13. The length of the CDR3 is 18 residues. The CDR3 protein is CASSQVPAGGLLINEQFF. CDR3 DNA sequence: TGCGCCAGCAGCCAAGTACCAGCGGGAGGGTTATTGATTAATGAGCAGTTCTTC.

The chain is built from TRBV15 and TRBJ2-3; TRBD2 matches 8 bases. CDR3 length: 18 residues. Germline lookup yields CDR1 LNHNV and CDR2 YYDKDF (reference sequence). With 3 bases clipped from V and 4 bases from J, the junction kept 15 bases outside the gene matches. CDR3 DNA: TGTGCCACCAGCAGGATGGGTGCGAGCGGGGGAGGGGCAGATACGCAGTATTTT. This gives the protein CATSRMGASGGGADTQYF.

The chain links TRBV29-1 to TRBJ2-3; the D gene is possibly TRBD1 (6 bases). The CDR3 is 14 residues long. V gave up 4 bases and J gave up 0 bases, with 11 bases separating them. Germline V gene sequence: CDR1 SQVTM, CDR2 ANQGSEA. CDR3 DNA: TGCAGCGTTGGGATGGGGGCTAGCACAGATACGCAGTATTTT. Protein: CSVGMGASTDTQYF.

This clonotype was counted many times. The chain joins TRBV5-4 to TRBJ1-2, with D maybe TRBD1 (5 bases). The CDR3 is 16 residues long. Trimming pared 4 bases from V and 0 bases from J, leaving 16 bases between. The germline CDR1 and CDR2 sequences are SGHNT and YYREEE (reference sequence). The CDR3 DNA follows: TGTGCCAGCAGCGGGGGACTGCAATCCCCTAACTATGGCTACACCTTC. Its translation: CASSGGLQSPNYGYTF.

The chain joins TRBV7-2 to TRBJ2-7, with D perhaps being TRBD1 or TRBD2 (5 bases each). Deletions cut 7 bases from V and 0 bases from J, with 10 bases between. Germline V CDR1 and CDR2: SGHTA, FQGNSA. CDR3 size: 13 residues. CDR3 DNA: TGTGCCAGCACCGGGACCAGCTCCTACGAGCAGTACTTC. It encodes CASTGTSSYEQYF.

For this clonotype: Relative to the germline gene, one junction end is altered; a read error may explain this. CDR3 bases: TGTGCCAGCAGCCAAGGGAATTCGAACACCGGGGAGCGGTTTTTT. It is translated as CASSQGNSNTGERFF. V and J are TRBV14 and TRBJ2-2, with a weak D call TRBD2 (5 bases). CDR3 length: 15 residues. Looked up from germline, CDR1 is SGHDN and CDR2 is FVKESK.

This clonotype was picked up many times. The chain carries TRBV6-5 and TRBJ2-5; 8 bases fit TRBD1. With 5 bases clipped from V and 7 bases from J, the junction kept 12 bases outside the gene matches. The CDR3 is made up of 15 amino acids. Germline-derived CDR1 and CDR2 are MNHEY and SVGAGI. CDR3 sequence: CASSLPGTGPGTQYF. As DNA, the CDR3 is TGTGCCAGCAGTCTCCCCGGGACAGGACCAGGGACCCAGTACTTC.